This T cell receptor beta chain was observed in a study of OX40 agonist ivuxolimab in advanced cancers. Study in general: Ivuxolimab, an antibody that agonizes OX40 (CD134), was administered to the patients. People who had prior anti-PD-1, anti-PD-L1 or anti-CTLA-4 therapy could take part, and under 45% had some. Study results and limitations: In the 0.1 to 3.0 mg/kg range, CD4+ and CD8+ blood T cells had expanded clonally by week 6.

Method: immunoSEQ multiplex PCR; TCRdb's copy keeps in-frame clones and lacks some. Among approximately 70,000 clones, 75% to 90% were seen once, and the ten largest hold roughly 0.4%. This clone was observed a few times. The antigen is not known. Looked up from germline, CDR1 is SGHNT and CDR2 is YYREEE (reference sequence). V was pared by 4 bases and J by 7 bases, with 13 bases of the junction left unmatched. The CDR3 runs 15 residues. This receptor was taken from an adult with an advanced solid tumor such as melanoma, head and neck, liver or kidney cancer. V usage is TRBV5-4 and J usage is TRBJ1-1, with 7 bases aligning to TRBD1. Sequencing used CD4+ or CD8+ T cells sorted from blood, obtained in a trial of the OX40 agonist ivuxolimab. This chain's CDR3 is CASSHYTGESSEAFF. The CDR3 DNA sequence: TGTGCCAGCAGCCACTATACAGGGGAGAGTAGTGAAGCTTTCTTT.